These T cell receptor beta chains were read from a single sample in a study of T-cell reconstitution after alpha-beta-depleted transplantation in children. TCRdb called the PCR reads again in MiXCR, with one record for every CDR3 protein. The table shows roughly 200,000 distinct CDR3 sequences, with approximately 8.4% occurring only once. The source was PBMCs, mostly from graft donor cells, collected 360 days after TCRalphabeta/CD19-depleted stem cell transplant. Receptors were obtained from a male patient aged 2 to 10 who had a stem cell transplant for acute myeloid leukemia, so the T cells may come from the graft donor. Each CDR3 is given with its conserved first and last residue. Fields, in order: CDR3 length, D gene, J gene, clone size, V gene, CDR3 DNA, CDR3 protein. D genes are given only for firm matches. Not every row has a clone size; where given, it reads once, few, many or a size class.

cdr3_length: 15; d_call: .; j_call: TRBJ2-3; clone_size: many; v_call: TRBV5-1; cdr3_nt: TGCGCCAGCAGCTTGGTATACCGAGACACAGATACGCAGTATTTT; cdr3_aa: CASSLVYRDTDTQYF
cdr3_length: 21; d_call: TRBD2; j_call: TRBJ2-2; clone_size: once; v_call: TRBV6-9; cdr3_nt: TGTGCGGCCAGTTATTTGATAATAACTAGCGGGAGGGGAATGAACACCGGGGAGCTGTTTTTT; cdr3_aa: CAASYLIITSGRGMNTGELFF
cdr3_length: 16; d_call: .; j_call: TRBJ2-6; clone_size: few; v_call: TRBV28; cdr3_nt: TGTGCCAGCAGTTCCCCAGGGGGGGCTGGGGCCAACGTCCTGACTTTC; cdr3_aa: CASSSPGGAGANVLTF
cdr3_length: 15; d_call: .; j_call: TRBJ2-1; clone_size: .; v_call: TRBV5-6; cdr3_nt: TGTGCCAGCAGCTTGGAGCCAGATACATACAATGAGCAGTTCTTC; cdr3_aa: CASSLEPDTYNEQFF
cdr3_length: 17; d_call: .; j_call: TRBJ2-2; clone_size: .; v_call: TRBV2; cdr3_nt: TGTGCCAGCAGTCCACTCCCTCAGGGGAGGAGGGTCGGGGAGCTGTTTTTT; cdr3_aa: CASSPLPQGRRVGELFF
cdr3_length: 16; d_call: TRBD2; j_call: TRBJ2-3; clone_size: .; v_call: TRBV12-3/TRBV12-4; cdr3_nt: TGTGCCAGCAGTCCGACTAGCGGGGGGCGGGCAGATACGCAGTATTTT; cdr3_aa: CASSPTSGGRADTQYF
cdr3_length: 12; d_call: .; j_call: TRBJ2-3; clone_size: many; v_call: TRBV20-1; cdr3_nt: TGCAGTGCTAGAGGCGGCTCGGATACGCAGTATTTT; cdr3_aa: CSARGGSDTQYF
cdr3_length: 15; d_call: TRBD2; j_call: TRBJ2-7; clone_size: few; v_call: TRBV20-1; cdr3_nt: TGCAGTGCTAGACCATTGACTAGCGGGACCAACGAGCAGTACTTC; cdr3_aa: CSARPLTSGTNEQYF
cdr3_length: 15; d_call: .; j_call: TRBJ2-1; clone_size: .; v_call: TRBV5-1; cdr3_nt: TGCGCCAGCAGCTTGGCTGCATACTCCTACAATGAGCAGTTCTTC; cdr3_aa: CASSLAAYSYNEQFF
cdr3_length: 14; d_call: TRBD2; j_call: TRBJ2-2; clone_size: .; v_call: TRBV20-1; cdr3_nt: TGCAGTGCTGGTAGCGGGACCCACACCGGGGAGCTGTTTTTT; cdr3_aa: CSAGSGTHTGELFF
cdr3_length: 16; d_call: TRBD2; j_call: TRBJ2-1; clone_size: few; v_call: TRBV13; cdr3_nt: TGTGCCAGCAGCTTTGGGACTAGCGGGAGTACAGATGAGCAGTTCTTC; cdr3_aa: CASSFGTSGSTDEQFF
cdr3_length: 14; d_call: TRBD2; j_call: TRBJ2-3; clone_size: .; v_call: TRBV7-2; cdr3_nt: TGTGCCACCAAGCGGGGGACAAGCACAGATACGCAGTATTTT; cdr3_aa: CATKRGTSTDTQYF
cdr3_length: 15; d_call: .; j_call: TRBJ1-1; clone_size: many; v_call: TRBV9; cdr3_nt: TGTGCCAGCAGCGTAGCCCCACCCCTGGGGACTGAAGCTTTCTTT; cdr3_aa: CASSVAPPLGTEAFF
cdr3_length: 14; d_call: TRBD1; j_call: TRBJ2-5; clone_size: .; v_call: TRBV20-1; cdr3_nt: TGCAGTGCTAATCCAGGGGGCAGGACGGAGACCCAGTACTTC; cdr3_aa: CSANPGGRTETQYF
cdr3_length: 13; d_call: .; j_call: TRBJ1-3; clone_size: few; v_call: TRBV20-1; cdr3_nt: TGCAGTGCTAGAGACGGTTCTAGAAACACCATATATTTT; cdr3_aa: CSARDGSRNTIYF
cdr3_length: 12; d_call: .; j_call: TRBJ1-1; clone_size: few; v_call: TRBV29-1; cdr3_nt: TGCAGCGGTCTGCGGACCAACACTGAAGCTTTCTTT; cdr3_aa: CSGLRTNTEAFF
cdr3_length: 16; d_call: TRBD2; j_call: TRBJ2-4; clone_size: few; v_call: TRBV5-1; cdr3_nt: TGCGCCAGCAGCGCGGGACTAGGGGGGGGCAAAAACATTCAGTACTTC; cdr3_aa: CASSAGLGGGKNIQYF
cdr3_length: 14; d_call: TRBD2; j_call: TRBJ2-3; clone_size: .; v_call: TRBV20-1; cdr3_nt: TGCAGTGCTTCTACTAGCGGGGGGGCAAATACGCAGTATTTT; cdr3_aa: CSASTSGGANTQYF
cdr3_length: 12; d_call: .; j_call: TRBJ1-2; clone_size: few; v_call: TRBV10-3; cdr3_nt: TGTGCCATCAGTGAGTCTGACTATGGCTACACCTTC; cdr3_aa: CAISESDYGYTF
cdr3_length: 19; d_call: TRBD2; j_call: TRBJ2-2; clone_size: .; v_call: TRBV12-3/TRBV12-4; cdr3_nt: TGTGCCAGCAGCCCCGGGACTAGTTTTATCCCCGCGAACACCGGGGAGCTGTTTTTT; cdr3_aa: CASSPGTSFIPANTGELFF
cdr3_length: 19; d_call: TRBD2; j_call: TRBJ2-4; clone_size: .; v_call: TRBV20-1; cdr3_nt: TGCAGTGCTAGATACCTAGCGGGGAGATCGGACCTGGCCGAAAACATTCAGTACTTC; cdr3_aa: CSARYLAGRSDLAENIQYF
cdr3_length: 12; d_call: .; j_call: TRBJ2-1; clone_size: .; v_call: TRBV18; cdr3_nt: TGTGCCAGCTCACGGGCGGTTAATGAGCAGTTCTTC; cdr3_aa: CASSRAVNEQFF
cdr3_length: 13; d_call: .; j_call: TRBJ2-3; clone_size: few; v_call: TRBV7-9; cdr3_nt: TGTGCCAGCAGCTTACGGGGGCAAGATACGCAGTATTTT; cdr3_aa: CASSLRGQDTQYF
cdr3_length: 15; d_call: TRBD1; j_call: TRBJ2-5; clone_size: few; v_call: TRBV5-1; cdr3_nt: TGCGCCAGCAGCAGGGGGCAGGGATCGGCAGAGACCCAGTACTTC; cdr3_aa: CASSRGQGSAETQYF
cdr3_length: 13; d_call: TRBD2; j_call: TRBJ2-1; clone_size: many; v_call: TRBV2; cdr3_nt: TGTGCCGGGACTAGCGGATTCTACAATGAGCAGTTCTTC; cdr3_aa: CAGTSGFYNEQFF
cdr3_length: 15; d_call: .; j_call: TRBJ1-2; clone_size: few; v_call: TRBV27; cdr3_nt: TGTGCCAGCAGGCCAAGGGGTCAGGCCAATTACGGCTACACCTTC; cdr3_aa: CASRPRGQANYGYTF
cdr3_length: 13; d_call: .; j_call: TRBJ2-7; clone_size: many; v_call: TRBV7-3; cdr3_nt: TGTGCCAGCAGCCTAGGGCAGGAGTACGAGCAGTACTTC; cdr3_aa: CASSLGQEYEQYF
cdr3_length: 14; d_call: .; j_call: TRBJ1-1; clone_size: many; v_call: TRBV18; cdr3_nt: TGTGCCAGCTCACCACAAACGGACAGCACTGAAGCTTTCTTT; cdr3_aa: CASSPQTDSTEAFF
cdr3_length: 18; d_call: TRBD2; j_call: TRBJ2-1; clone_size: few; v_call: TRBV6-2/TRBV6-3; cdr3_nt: TGTGCCAGCAGTTACTCTCCTAGCGGGAGTAGGTCCTACAATGAGCAGTTCTTC; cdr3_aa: CASSYSPSGSRSYNEQFF
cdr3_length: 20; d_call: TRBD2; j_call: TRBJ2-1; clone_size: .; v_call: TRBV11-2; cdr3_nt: TGTGCCAGCAGCTTACTTGTCCCCCTGCTAGCGGGGGGGCCGTACAATGAGCAGTTCTTC; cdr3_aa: CASSLLVPLLAGGPYNEQFF
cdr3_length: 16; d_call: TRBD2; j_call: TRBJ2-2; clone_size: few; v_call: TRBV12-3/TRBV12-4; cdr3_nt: TGTGCCAGCAGACGGGGACTAGCGGGGCCTGTTGGGGAGCTGTTTTTT; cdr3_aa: CASRRGLAGPVGELFF
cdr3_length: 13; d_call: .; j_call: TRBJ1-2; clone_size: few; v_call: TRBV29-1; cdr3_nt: TGCAGCGTTCCTGCTAGGGGCAACTATGGCTACACCTTC; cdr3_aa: CSVPARGNYGYTF
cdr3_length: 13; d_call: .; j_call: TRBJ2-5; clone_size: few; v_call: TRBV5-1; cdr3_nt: TGCGCCAGCAGCTTCGGGCTGCAAGAGACCCAGTACTTC; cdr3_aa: CASSFGLQETQYF
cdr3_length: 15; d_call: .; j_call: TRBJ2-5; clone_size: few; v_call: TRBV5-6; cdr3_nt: TGTGCCAGCAGCCAGCCCCGGGCCGCAACAGAGACCCAGTACTTC; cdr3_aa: CASSQPRAATETQYF
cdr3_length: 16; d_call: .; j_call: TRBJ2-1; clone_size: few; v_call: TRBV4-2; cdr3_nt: TGTGCCAGCAGCCAAGTAGGGAGGCGAAACTACAATGAGCAGTTCTTC; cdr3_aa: CASSQVGRRNYNEQFF
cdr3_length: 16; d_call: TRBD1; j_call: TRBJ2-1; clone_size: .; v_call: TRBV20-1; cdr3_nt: TGCAGTGCTTCTCCCCCTACAGGGGGCTCCTACAATGAGCAGTTCTTC; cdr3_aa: CSASPPTGGSYNEQFF
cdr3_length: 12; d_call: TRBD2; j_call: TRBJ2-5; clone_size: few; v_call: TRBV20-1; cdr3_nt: TGCAGTGCTAGCGGGAGGGGAGAGACCCAGTACTTC; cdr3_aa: CSASGRGETQYF
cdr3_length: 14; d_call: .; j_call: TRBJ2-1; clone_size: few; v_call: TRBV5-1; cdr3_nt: TGCGCCAGCAGCTTGTATCGGGGGCCCAATGAGCAGTTCTTC; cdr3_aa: CASSLYRGPNEQFF
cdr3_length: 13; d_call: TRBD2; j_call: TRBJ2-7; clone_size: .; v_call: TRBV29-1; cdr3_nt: TGCAGCGTCCGTAGCGGGAGCTCCTACGAGCAGTACTTC; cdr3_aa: CSVRSGSSYEQYF
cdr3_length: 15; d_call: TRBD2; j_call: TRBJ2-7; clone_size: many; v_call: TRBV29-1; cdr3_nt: TGCAGCGTCTACCGTAAGCGGGAGGATTTCTACGAGCAGTACTTC; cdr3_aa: CSVYRKREDFYEQYF
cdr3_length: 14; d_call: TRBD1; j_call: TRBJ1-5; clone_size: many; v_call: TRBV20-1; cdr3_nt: TGCAGTGCATTTAAGGGGGCTGGTCATCAGCCCCAGCATTTT; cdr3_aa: CSAFKGAGHQPQHF
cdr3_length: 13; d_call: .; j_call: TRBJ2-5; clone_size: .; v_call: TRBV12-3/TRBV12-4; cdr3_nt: TGTGCCAGCAGTTACGACTTGTCAGAGACCCAGTACTTC; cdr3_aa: CASSYDLSETQYF
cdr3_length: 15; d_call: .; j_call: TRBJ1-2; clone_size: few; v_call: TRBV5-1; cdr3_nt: TGCGCCAGCAGCGTGGGGGACCTAGGTGACTATGGCTACACCTTC; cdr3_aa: CASSVGDLGDYGYTF
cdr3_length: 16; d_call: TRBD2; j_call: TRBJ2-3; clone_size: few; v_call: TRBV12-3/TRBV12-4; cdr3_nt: TGTGCCAGCAGTAAGCGGACTAGCGGGGCCGCAGATACGCAGTATTTT; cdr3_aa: CASSKRTSGAADTQYF
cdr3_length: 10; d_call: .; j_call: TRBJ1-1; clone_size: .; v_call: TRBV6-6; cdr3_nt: TGTGCCAGCGGGCATCCTGAAGCTTTCTTT; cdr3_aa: CASGHPEAFF
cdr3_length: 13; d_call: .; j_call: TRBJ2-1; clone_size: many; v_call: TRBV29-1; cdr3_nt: TGCAGCGTTCCTCGGACTGAGATCAATGAGCAGTTCTTC; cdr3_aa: CSVPRTEINEQFF
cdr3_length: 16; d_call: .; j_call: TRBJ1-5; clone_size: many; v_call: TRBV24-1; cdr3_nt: TGTGCCACCAGTGATTTGCAAAGGCAGGGTTATCAGCCCCAGCATTTT; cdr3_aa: CATSDLQRQGYQPQHF